This T cell receptor (beta chain) was sequenced in a study of shared clonotypes between healthy human individuals (dated by TCRdb to 2018 to 2020). Background on the whole study: The cohort comprised a couple of women and a few men aged 18 to 49 years. For each donor, CD4 naive and CD4 memory were each run on three plates, CD8 naive on two plates, and CD8 memory on one plate. The study deeply sequenced blood TCR repertoires of several healthy adults to estimate repertoire size and the extent of clonotype sharing between individuals. Leukapheresis yielded between about 0.9 and 8.9 billion PBMCs per donor. To increase sequencing depth and limit assay-specific biases, different laboratories used diverse techniques to prepare libraries and sequence TCR repertoires. On the study overall, not on this receptor specifically: Compared with non-shared clonotypes, the clonotypes found in all four sorted-subset donors had higher generation probabilities. Sampling was limited to blood, and TCR repertoires in tissue likely differ from TCR repertoires in blood. Incomplete sequencing was indicated by rarefaction of sorted-subset datasets, despite the large sequencing depth. Roughly 5.2% of naive CD4, roughly 3.5% of naive CD8, about 2.1% of memory CD4, and around 0.42% of memory CD8 clonotypes were shared across a few donors. The genetic and exposure-history diversity represented was limited by the small number of donors. Larger estimated clonotype richness was generally found for naive subsets than for memory subsets. Pairwise subsampling indicated that sequencing depth was expected to affect the degree of clonotype sharing among donors.

The donors were healthy, HIV-negative adults with no recently reported acute infections or vaccinations. Every donor was a Caucasian adult living in Nashville, Tennessee, USA. CD4+ T cells were enriched by magnetic negative selection; naive cells were then positively selected on CD45RA, and the negative fraction formed the memory subset. Blood was obtained by leukapheresis, after which PBMCs were separated by Ficoll-Histopaque density gradient centrifugation and cryopreserved in liquid nitrogen vapor phase. Purity and quantity of every magnetically sorted T cell population were checked by analytical flow cytometry. From each sorted fraction, genomic DNA was isolated and quantified by UV absorbance on a Nanodrop 2000c. Note on this clone: No cognate antigen has been identified for it. No much larger clone is present one base from it, and per-base qualities are unavailable.

V was cut back by 4 bases and J by 2 bases, leaving a gap of 13 bases between them. The germline V gene provides CDR1 SGHRS and CDR2 YFSETQ. Measured from the cysteine to the phenylalanine, the CDR3 is 14 residues long. Only the CDR3 DNA stays, 42 bases, in frame from base 1. TCR CDR3 regions were amplified from genomic DNA by multiplex PCR using the deep immunoSEQ assay. Genomic DNA extracted from each cell subset was distributed evenly over all wells of several immunoSEQ 96-well plates, and each plate served as one replicate. Each replicate PCR for sorted subsets received approximately 200 ng genomic DNA, equal to tens of thousands of T cell genomes. The purified libraries were quantified using a Qubit 3.0 fluorometer, sized with a Bioanalyzer 2100, and then quantified again using the KAPA Library Quantification kit. Each immunoSEQ 96-well plate was sequenced on its own single-read 150-cycle Illumina NextSeq 550 flow cell. The study's processing was this. Because the immunoSEQ output held only junctional sequences and lacked quality scores, the filtering could not match the filtering applied to full-length reads. To assign V/J genes and CDR3, sequences were annotated against IMGT germline references using PyIR, a Python wrapper for IgBLAST v1.9. Reads with weak V/J assignments (E-value above 1e-6), missing CDR3, stop codons, out-of-frame junctions, or ambiguous translated residues were removed. V3J clonotypes were defined as sequences sharing an identical inferred V gene, J gene, and CDR3 amino acid sequence. To compute the percentage overlap between repertoires, the number of shared unique clonotypes was divided by the size of the smaller repertoire. Repertoire richness was assessed with RTK rarefaction, the Chao1 estimator, and Recon v2.1 estimates of unobserved clonotypes. For all TCRbeta clonotypes obtained by the gDNA method from a few donors, generation probabilities were computed with OLGA. Sourced from immuneACCESS, this table was stored by TCRdb with only in-frame sequences that have V and J called. A share of the clones is absent; for the studies checked, an unresolved V gene accounts for under half, and the remainder has no known explanation. From that table come the V and J calls and clone size; the DNA was used to work out D and trimming. The sample has 2 million to 3 million clones on record, over 85% of them singletons. The ten largest clones take up 0.36% of the sample.

The source is a man aged 18 to 29 in good health. Some clones in this sample may be carry-over from other donors' samples. Sequences were obtained from naive CD4+ T cells from PBMCs. The cell subset or site label, read with the paper, signifies: CD45RA+ positively selected. The rearranged segments are TRBV5-1 and TRBJ2-7, with the D gene not confidently named. CDR3 loop: CASSPRAATYEQYF. The DNA reads as follows: TGCGCCAGCAGCCCCCGGGCCGCCACCTACGAGCAGTACTTC.